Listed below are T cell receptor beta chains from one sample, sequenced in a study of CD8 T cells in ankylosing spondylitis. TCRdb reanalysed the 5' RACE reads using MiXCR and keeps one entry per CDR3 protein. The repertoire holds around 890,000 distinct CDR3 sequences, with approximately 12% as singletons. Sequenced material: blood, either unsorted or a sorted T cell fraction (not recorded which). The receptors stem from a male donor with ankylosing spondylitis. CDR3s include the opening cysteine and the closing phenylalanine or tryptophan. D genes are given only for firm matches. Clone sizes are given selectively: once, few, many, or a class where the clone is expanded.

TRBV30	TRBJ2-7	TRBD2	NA	TGTGCCTGGACCAGACTAGCGGGAAGGTACGAGCAGTACTTC	CAWTRLAGRYEQYF
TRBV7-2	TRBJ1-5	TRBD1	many	TGTGCCAGCAGCTTAGACAGGGGAGTAGGTCAGCCCCAGCATTTT	CASSLDRGVGQPQHF
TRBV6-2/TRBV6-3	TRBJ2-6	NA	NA	TGTGCCAGCAGTTACCGCCAATCGGGGGCCAACGTCCTGACTTTC	CASSYRQSGANVLTF
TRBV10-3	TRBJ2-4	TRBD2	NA	TGTGCCATCGAGATGGGGGGGAAATCCAAAAACATTCAGTACTTC	CAIEMGGKSKNIQYF
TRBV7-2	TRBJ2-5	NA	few	TGTGCCAGCAGCTCCGCGGACCTGGGGTACTTC	CASSSADLGYF
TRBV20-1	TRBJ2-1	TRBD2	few	TGCAGTGCTTTTGGACTAGCGGGAGGGAAATACAATGAGCAGTTCTTC	CSAFGLAGGKYNEQFF
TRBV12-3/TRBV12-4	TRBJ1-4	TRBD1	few	TGTGCCAGCAGTTTAGCGCAGGGGGGCGCGGAAAAACTGTTTTTT	CASSLAQGGAEKLFF
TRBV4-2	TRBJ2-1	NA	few	TGTGCCAGCAGCCAACGAATATCGACTGGCGCCTACAATGAGCAGTTCTTC	CASSQRISTGAYNEQFF
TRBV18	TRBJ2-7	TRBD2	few	TGTGCCAGCCTACGGGCGGGAGGGCCAAACGAGCAGTACTTC	CASLRAGGPNEQYF
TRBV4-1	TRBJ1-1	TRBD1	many	TGCGCCAGCAGCCAGAGGGGGACAGCCAACACTGAAGCTTTCTTT	CASSQRGTANTEAFF
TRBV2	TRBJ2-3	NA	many	TGTGCCACCCAACCTGTTTTCACGGATACGCAGTATTTT	CATQPVFTDTQYF
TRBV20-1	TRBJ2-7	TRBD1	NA	TGCAGTGCTAGAGCCGGGACAGGGGGCTGGGAGCAGTACTTC	CSARAGTGGWEQYF
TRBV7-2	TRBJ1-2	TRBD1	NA	TGTGCCAGCAGCCCTCAGGGACAGGCGAGTTCTGGCTACACCTTC	CASSPQGQASSGYTF
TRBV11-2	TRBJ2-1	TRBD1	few	TGTGCCAGCAGCTTAGCCGGCAGGGGGCCAAACAATGAGCAGTTCTTC	CASSLAGRGPNNEQFF
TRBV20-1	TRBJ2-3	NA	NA	TGCAGTGCTAGATCCTACAGGGGCACAGATACGCAGTATTTT	CSARSYRGTDTQYF
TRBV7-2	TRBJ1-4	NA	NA	TGTGCCAGCAGCGAGCCCTGGGAAAAACTGTTTTTT	CASSEPWEKLFF
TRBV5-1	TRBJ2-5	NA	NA	TGCGCCAGCAGCTTATCCTTCACATACCAAGAGACCCAGTACTTC	CASSLSFTYQETQYF
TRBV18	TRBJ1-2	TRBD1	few	TGTGCCAGCTCAGATGGGACAGGGAACTATGGCTACACCTTC	CASSDGTGNYGYTF
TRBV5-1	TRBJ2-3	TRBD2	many	TGCGCCAGCAGCTACGGACTAGCTACAGATACGCAGTATTTT	CASSYGLATDTQYF
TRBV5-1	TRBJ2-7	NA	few	TGCGCCAGCAGCTTGGTATTGGGACTGGTCTACGAGCAGTACTTC	CASSLVLGLVYEQYF
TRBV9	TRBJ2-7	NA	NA	TGTGCCAGCAGCGTAGCTCCTGGCAGTTCCTACGAGCAGTACTTC	CASSVAPGSSYEQYF
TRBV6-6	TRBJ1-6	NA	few	TGTGCCAGCTCTGAACAGGAAGATTCACCCCTCCACTTT	CASSEQEDSPLHF
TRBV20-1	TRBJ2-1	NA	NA	TGCAGTGCTCACAGGGGAGGAGAGCAGTTCTTC	CSAHRGGEQFF
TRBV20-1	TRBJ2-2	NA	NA	TGCAGTGCTAGGCTGGGCCTCGTAGGGGAGCTGTTTTTT	CSARLGLVGELFF
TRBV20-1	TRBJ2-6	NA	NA	TGCAGTGCTAGAGCTCTTCATTCCGGGGCCAACGTCCTGACTTTC	CSARALHSGANVLTF
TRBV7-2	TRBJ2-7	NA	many	TGTGCCAGCAGTTCAAGCTCCTACGAGCAGTACTTC	CASSSSSYEQYF
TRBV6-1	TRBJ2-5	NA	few	TGTGCCAGCAGTGAATACAGACAAGAGACCCAGTACTTC	CASSEYRQETQYF
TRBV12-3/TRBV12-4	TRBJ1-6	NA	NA	TGTGCCAGCAGACGGATGAATTCACCCCTCCACTTT	CASRRMNSPLHF
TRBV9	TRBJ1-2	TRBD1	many	TGTGCCAGCAGTGACGGGACAGGGTGGTATGGCTACACCTTC	CASSDGTGWYGYTF
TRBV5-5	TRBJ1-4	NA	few	TGTGCCAGCAGCCCACAGGCTGGGAGTGAAAAACTGTTTTTT	CASSPQAGSEKLFF
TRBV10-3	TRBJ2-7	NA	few	TGTGCCACGGCGGGCGGTAGCTCCTACGAGCAGTACTTC	CATAGGSSYEQYF
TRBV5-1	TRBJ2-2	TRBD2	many	TGCGCCAGCAGCTTCGGCGGAGAGGGACTAGCACGCGGGGAGCTGTTTTTT	CASSFGGEGLARGELFF
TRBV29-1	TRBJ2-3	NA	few	TGCAGCGGGGAGACAGCCGCAGATACGCAGTATTTT	CSGETAADTQYF
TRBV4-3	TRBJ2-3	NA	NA	TGCGCCAGCAGCCCATTTTCCGGGCCCAGAGGGGGGGATACGCAGTATTTT	CASSPFSGPRGGDTQYF
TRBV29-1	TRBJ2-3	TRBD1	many	TGCAGCGTTAACAGGGGCGCAGATACGCAGTATTTT	CSVNRGADTQYF
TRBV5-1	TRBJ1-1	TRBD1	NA	TGCGCCAGCAGATGGGACAGGGCAGATACTGAAGCTTTCTTT	CASRWDRADTEAFF
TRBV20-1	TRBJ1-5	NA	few	TGCAGTGCTAGGGAGGGGGGCCTGAAGCCCCAGCATTTT	CSAREGGLKPQHF
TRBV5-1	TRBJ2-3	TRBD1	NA	TGCGCCAGCAGCTTGACAGGGGGCTCTGGGGCCCACACAGATACGCAGTATTTT	CASSLTGGSGAHTDTQYF
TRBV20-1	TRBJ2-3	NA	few	TGCAGTGCTAGTTCGTTACAGGATCGCACAGATACGCAGTATTTT	CSASSLQDRTDTQYF
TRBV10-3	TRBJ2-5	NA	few	TGTGCCATCGCCTCAGTTCTGTCTAGGGCCGAGGAGACCCAGTACTTC	CAIASVLSRAEETQYF
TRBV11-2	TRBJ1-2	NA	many	TGTGCCAGCAGCTTAGACAGATCCCATGGCTACACCTTC	CASSLDRSHGYTF
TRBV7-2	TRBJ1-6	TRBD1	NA	TGTGCCAGCAGCCCCCTGGGACAGTTAGGTTCACCCCTCCACTTT	CASSPLGQLGSPLHF
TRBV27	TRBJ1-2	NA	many	TGTGCCGGCAATGACGGGGACCTAGACTATGGCTACACCTTC	CAGNDGDLDYGYTF
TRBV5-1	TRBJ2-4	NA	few	TGCGCCAGCAGCCCGATAAGCCCGAGAGCCAAAAACATTCAGTACTTC	CASSPISPRAKNIQYF
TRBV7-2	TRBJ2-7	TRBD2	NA	TGTGCCAGCAGCCCTCCCGGGTCGGGGGGGTACGAGCAGTACTTC	CASSPPGSGGYEQYF
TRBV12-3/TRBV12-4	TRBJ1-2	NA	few	TGTGCCAGCAGTTTAGGCGGACTCCGAAGTGGCTACACCTTC	CASSLGGLRSGYTF
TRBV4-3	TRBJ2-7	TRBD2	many	TGCGCCAGCAGCCAAGATCCGGGACTAGGTGCCGAGCAGTACTTC	CASSQDPGLGAEQYF
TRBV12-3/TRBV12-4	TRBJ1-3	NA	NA	TGTGCCAGCAGTTTCTCGGGGGGGCCATACTCTGGAAACACCATATATTTT	CASSFSGGPYSGNTIYF
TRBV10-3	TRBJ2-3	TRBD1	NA	TGTGCCATCACTCGGACAGGAAAAGTGGCAGATACGCAGTATTTT	CAITRTGKVADTQYF
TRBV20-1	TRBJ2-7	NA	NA	TGCAGTGCACTAGGGCAGGGCACCGACGAGCAGTACTTC	CSALGQGTDEQYF
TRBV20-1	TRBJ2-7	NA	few	TGCAGTGCTACTGAGATCGGGACACGCGAGCAGTACTTC	CSATEIGTREQYF
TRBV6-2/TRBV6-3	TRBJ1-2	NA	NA	TGTGCCAGCAGTACGACACCCTTAACTAACTATGGCTACACCTTC	CASSTTPLTNYGYTF
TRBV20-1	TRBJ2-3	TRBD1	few	TGCAGTGCGGTCACAGGGGTCGCCACAGATACGCAGTATTTT	CSAVTGVATDTQYF
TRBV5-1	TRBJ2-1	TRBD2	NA	TGCGCCAGCAGCTGGCGACTAGCGGTCTCCTACAATGAGCAGTTCTTC	CASSWRLAVSYNEQFF
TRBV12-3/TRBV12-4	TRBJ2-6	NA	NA	TGTGCCAGCACCCCGGGGGAAGGGGCCAACGTCCTGACTTTC	CASTPGEGANVLTF
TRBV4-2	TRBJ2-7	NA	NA	TGTGCCAGCAGCCAAGAGACGCAGGGGCGCGAGCAGTACTTC	CASSQETQGREQYF
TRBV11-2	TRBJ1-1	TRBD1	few	TGTGCCAGCAGCCTACCTAGACGGGGACAGGGCTTGGCGTACACTGAAGCTTTCTTT	CASSLPRRGQGLAYTEAFF
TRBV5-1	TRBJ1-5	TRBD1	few	TGCGCCAGCAGTCCAGACAGGGGAGAAGGGCCCCAGCATTTT	CASSPDRGEGPQHF